These 5 T cell receptor beta chains originate from one sample sequenced in a study of cytomegalovirus exposure and HLA in healthy donors (TCRdb year 2017). Receptors were amplified or captured by the immunoSEQ multiplex PCR assay. For the multiplex PCR, a mixture combining 60 forward primers for TCR Vbeta segments and 13 reverse primers for TCR Jbeta segments was used. In TCRdb, the immuneACCESS table is reduced to in-frame sequences with V and J assigned. These tables do not hold every clone; where another copy was compared, an unresolved V gene accounts for under half, and the others remain unexplained. Recorded for this sample are 150,000 to 200,000 clones; around 85% of them occurred a single time. In total, the top ten clones hold around a tenth of the sample. The sequencing sample was made of PBMCs. The receptors shown here come from a man aged 18 to 30 in good health and CMV-seropositive.

This chain connects TRBV9 to TRBJ2-1; a weak D match, TRBD2 (5 bases). Germline CDR1 SGDLS, CDR2 YYNGEE. V was clipped by 0 bases and J by 6 bases, with 13 bases between them. The CDR3 covers 15 residues. The CDR3 reads CASSVGVSEGNEQFF. CDR3 DNA: TGTGCCAGCAGCGTAGGGGTTAGTGAGGGCAATGAGCAGTTCTTC. The full variable domain, completed using reference TRBV9 and TRBJ2-1, is DSGVTQTPKHLITATGQRVTLRCSPRSGDLSVYWYQQSLDQGLQFLIQYYNGEERAKGNILERFSAQQFPDLHSELNLSSLELGDSALYFCASSVGVSEGNEQFFGPGTRLTVL.

CDR3 residues: CASSETSGGAHEQYF. The CDR3, as DNA: TGTGCCAGCAGTGAAACTAGCGGGGGGGCCCACGAGCAGTACTTC. The chain uses TRBV6-1 and TRBJ2-7; TRBD2 matches 13 bases. The CDR3 has 15 amino acids. Germline lookup yields CDR1 MNHNS and CDR2 SASEGT. V was clipped by 2 bases and J by 5 bases; unmatched bases: 3.

In its sample, this clone was seen a few times. The chain is built from TRBV10-3 and TRBJ1-4; weak D call: TRBD1 (5 bases). Germline V gene lookup returns CDR1 ENHRY and CDR2 SYGVKD. The CDR3 loop spans 14 amino acids. The V end was cut by 2 bases, the J end by 10 bases, with 14 bases between. CDR3 protein: CAISEPRGGGKLFF. DNA of the CDR3: TGTGCCATCAGTGAGCCCCGTGGCGGGGGAAAACTGTTTTTT.

This clone is a singleton in its sample. The chain links TRBV21-1 to TRBJ1-4; the table's D gene call, TRBD1, was not cross checked with the DNA. TRBV21-1 counts as a pseudogene. The CDR3 totals 19 residues. The CDR3 is CASSTDLADRGGFNEKLFF. Here the CDR3 DNA reads TGTGCCAGCAGCACCGACCTCGCGGACAGGGGGGGTTTTAATGAAAAACTGTTTTTT.

A word on this clone: The sample contains more than one DNA sequence encoding this CDR3. V usage is TRBV9 and J usage is TRBJ2-1; D ambiguous. The CDR3 has 13 residues. CDR1 and CDR2 (germline): SGDLS, YYNGEE. Between the trimmed V and J ends, which lost 0 bases and 1 base, there was a span of 2 bases. In DNA, the CDR3 is TGTGCCAGCAGCGTAGCGTCCTACAATGAGCAGTTCTTC. This sequence encodes CASSVASYNEQFF.